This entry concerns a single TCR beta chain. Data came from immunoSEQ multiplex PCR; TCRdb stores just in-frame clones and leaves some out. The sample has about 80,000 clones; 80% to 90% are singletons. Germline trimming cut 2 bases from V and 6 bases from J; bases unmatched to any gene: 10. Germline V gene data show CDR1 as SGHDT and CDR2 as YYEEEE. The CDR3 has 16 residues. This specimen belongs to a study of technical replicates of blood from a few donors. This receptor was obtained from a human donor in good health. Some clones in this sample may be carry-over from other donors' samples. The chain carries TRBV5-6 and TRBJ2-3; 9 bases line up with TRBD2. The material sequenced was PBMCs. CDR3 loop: CASSLLQRGARDTQYF. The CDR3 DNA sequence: TGTGCCAGCAGCTTACTCCAGCGGGGGGCACGGGATACGCAGTATTTT.